Listed here are 26 T cell receptor beta chains from one sample, sequenced in a study of T cell changes during pregnancy in multiple sclerosis. Here immunoSEQ multiplex PCR was the method, and the copy in TCRdb shows in-frame clones only, minus some. The data contain 78,000 or so clones, around 90% of them singletons. The input for sequencing was peripheral blood, taken before pregnancy. The receptors come from a female donor with multiple sclerosis, enrolled in a pregnancy study.

The V and J genes are TRBV19 and TRBJ1-2; 8 nucleotides align to TRBD1. There are 15 residues in the CDR3. CDR1 LNHDA and CDR2 SQIVND come from the germline V gene (reference sequence). The V segment lost 6 bases and the J segment 3 bases; nucleotides outside the gene matches: 9. The CDR3 sequence is CASSRLAGGDYGYTF. The CDR3 nucleotides read TGTGCCAGTAGCCGCCTGGCAGGGGGCGACTATGGCTACACCTTC.

The genes are TRBV6-4 and TRBJ2-2; 11 bases map to TRBD2. This CDR3 is 15 amino acids long. Germline CDR1 is MRHNA and CDR2 is SNTAGT. V was pared by 6 bases and J by 4 bases, with 4 bases of the junction left unmatched. The CDR3 sequence is CASSVGTSGTGELFF. CDR3 nucleotides: TGTGCCAGCAGCGTCGGGACTAGCGGCACCGGGGAGCTGTTTTTT.

V usage is TRBV7-8 and J usage is TRBJ2-3; D is unclear. The germline gives CDR1 SGHVS, CDR2 FQNEAQ. This CDR3 is built from 15 residues. V was trimmed by 5 bases and J by 1 base, leaving 13 bases between them. This CDR3 reads CASSNLMTGTDTQYF. The DNA for the CDR3 is TGTGCCAGCAGCAACCTCATGACTGGCACAGATACGCAGTATTTT.

This clone was recorded once. The chain couples TRBV19 to TRBJ2-1; TRBD2 aligns across 10 bases. After removal of 4 bases from V and 4 bases from J, the junction contained 4 bases not matched to a gene. The CDR3 has 15 amino acids. The germline gives CDR1 LNHDA, CDR2 SQIVND (reference sequence). The CDR3 spells CASSSGTSAYNEQFF. The CDR3 DNA sequence: TGTGCCAGTAGTAGCGGGACTAGCGCGTACAATGAGCAGTTCTTC.

This rearrangement joins TRBV7-9 to TRBJ1-2; no definite D call. The CDR3 has 14 residues. The germline V and J ends were trimmed by 7 bases and 6 bases, with 18 bases remaining between them. Germline assignment: CDR1 SEHNR and CDR2 FQNEAQ (reference sequence). CDR3 protein: CASTPSGRTHGYTF. CDR3 sequence (DNA): TGTGCCAGCACCCCATCCGGACGGACTCATGGCTACACCTTC.

This sequence joins TRBV7-6 and TRBJ2-1, with 9 bases identical to TRBD1. V lost 2 bases to trimming and J lost 7 bases; unmatched junction nucleotides: 15. Germline V gene data show CDR1 as SGHVS and CDR2 as FNYEAQ. The CDR3 loop spans 18 amino acids. CDR3 sequence: CASSLSPRGDRAGNEQFF. The CDR3 DNA sequence: TGTGCCAGCAGCTTATCACCCAGGGGGGACAGGGCGGGAAATGAGCAGTTCTTC.

The V gene is TRBV5-4, the J gene TRBJ2-3, with a possible D match to TRBD1 (5 bases). Trimming took 4 bases from V and 5 from J, leaving 11 bases between them. There are 13 residues in the CDR3. Looked up from germline, CDR1 is SGHNT and CDR2 is YYREEE (reference sequence). CDR3 coding DNA: TGTGCCAGCAGCGGACCAGGGTTAGATACGCAGTATTTT. Translation gives CASSGPGLDTQYF.

The rearrangement uses TRBV7-9 and TRBJ2-2, with TRBD1 matching 7 bases. Germline CDR1 SEHNR, CDR2 FQNEAQ (reference sequence). V was pared by 5 bases and J by 5 bases, with 14 bases of the junction left unmatched. The CDR3 contains 17 residues. The CDR3 sequence: CASSAWGQGEVTGELFF. CDR3 nucleotide sequence: TGTGCCAGCAGCGCTTGGGGGCAGGGGGAAGTTACCGGGGAGCTGTTTTTT. The whole variable domain, remainder taken from reference TRBV7-9 and TRBJ2-2, is DTGVSQNPRHKITKRGQNVTFRCDPISEHNRLYWYRQTLGQGPEFLTYFQNEAQLEKSRLLSDRFSAERPKGSFSTLEIQRTEQGDSAMYLCASSAWGQGEVTGELFFGEGSRLTVL.

V usage is TRBV11-2 and J usage is TRBJ2-7, with D perhaps TRBD2 (6 bases). Germline V gene sequence: CDR1 SGHAT, CDR2 FQNNGV. Trimming took off 3 bases at V and 0 bases at J, with 18 bases between the two ends. The CDR3 is 17 residues long. CDR3 sequence: CASSFDLWSGSSYEQYF. DNA of the CDR3: TGTGCCAGCAGCTTCGATTTGTGGAGCGGGTCCTCCTACGAGCAGTACTTC. Full variable domain (remainder filled in from reference TRBV11-2 and TRBJ2-7): EAGVAQSPRYKIIEKRQSVAFWCNPISGHATLYWYQQILGQGPKLLIQFQNNGVVDDSQLPKDRFSAERLKGVDSTLKIQPAKLEDSAVYLCASSFDLWSGSSYEQYFGPGTRLTVT.

The rearrangement uses TRBV2 and TRBJ1-5; D possibly corresponds to TRBD1 (5 bases). Deletions cut 4 bases from V and 5 bases from J, with 21 bases between. This CDR3 is built from 17 residues. Germline lookup yields CDR1 SNHLY and CDR2 FYNNEI. As DNA, the CDR3 is TGTGCCAGCAGTGGGACATCTCTCCAACCTAACGATCAGCCCCAGCATTTT. This encodes CASSGTSLQPNDQPQHF.

This chain connects TRBV27 to TRBJ2-1; TRBD2 matches at 9 bases. This CDR3 contains 18 residues. The J segment lost 0 bases and the V segment lost 2 bases, leaving 8 bases of the junction unmatched. Germline V gene lookup returns CDR1 MNHEY and CDR2 SMNVEV (reference sequence). The CDR3 loop reads CASSLSGGGASSYNEQFF. The DNA of the CDR3 is TGTGCCAGCAGTTTAAGTGGCGGGGGGGCCTCCTCCTACAATGAGCAGTTCTTC.

The genes are TRBV29-1 and TRBJ2-5; TRBD1 might be the D (5 bases). The CDR3 loop spans 13 amino acids. From germline, CDR1 is SQVTM and CDR2 ANQGSEA. Trimming cost V 3 bases and J 3 bases, with 11 bases left between them. CDR3 nucleotides: TGCAGCGTTGAGGGCAGGGTGGAAGAGACCCAGTACTTC. Its translation: CSVEGRVEETQYF.

The chain combines TRBV2 with TRBJ1-5; 8 nucleotides match TRBD1. The CDR3 is made up of 16 amino acids. From germline, CDR1 is SNHLY and CDR2 FYNNEI. With 9 bases clipped from V and 0 bases from J, the junction kept 10 bases outside the gene matches. CDR3 sequence: CARPGQATYSNQPQHF. DNA for the CDR3: TGTGCCAGGCCGGGACAGGCGACCTATAGCAATCAGCCCCAGCATTTT.

This clone was observed once. J is TRBJ2-3 and V is TRBV11-2; TRBD2 agrees at 14 bases. This CDR3 is 16 amino acids long. V was pared by 5 bases and J by 5 bases, with 6 bases of the junction left unmatched. Germline V gene sequence: CDR1 SGHAT, CDR2 FQNNGV. The CDR3 DNA is TGTGCCAGCAGCCGCCTGACTAGCGGGGGGGAAGATACGCAGTATTTT. Translation gives CASSRLTSGGEDTQYF.

V gene TRBV7-3 combines with J gene TRBJ2-2; possibly TRBD1 for D (6 bases). V dropped 6 bases and J dropped 1 base, with 6 bases sitting between them. Germline CDR1 and CDR2: SGHTA and FQGTGA. CDR3 length equals 13 residues. The CDR3 sequence is CASRDRNTGELFF. DNA for the CDR3: TGTGCCAGCAGGGACAGGAACACCGGGGAGCTGTTTTTT.

The V call is TRBV4-1, the J call TRBJ1-6, with D possibly TRBD1 on 6 matching bases. The CDR3 totals 17 residues. V shed 1 base and J shed 3 bases, with 13 bases lying between them. Germline CDR1 is MGHRA and CDR2 is YSYEKL. In DNA, the CDR3 is TGCGCCAGCAGCCAAGTTCTCCGGGACAACTATAATTCACCCCTCCACTTT. It codes for CASSQVLRDNYNSPLHF.

This rearrangement joins TRBV14 to TRBJ1-1, with unresolved D. The V gene lost 1 base and the J gene lost 3 bases, with 12 bases spanning the gap. This CDR3 is 15 amino acids long. Looked up from germline, CDR1 is SGHDN and CDR2 is FVKESK. CDR3 in amino acids: CASSQVWRTHTEAFF. DNA of the CDR3: TGTGCCAGCAGCCAAGTTTGGAGGACTCACACTGAAGCTTTCTTT.

The chain couples TRBV13 to TRBJ2-2, with a weak D call TRBD2 (7 bases). Germline loops: CDR1 PRHDT, CDR2 FYEKMQ (reference sequence). The CDR3 totals 13 residues. Trimming removed 4 bases at V and 7 bases at J, with 10 bases between. The DNA of the CDR3 is TGTGCCAGCAGCTGGGGGGGCCGCGGGGAGCTGTTTTTT. It codes for CASSWGGRGELFF.

The chain carries TRBV12-5 and TRBJ1-5; D not resolved. V was trimmed by 0 bases and J by 0 bases, leaving 18 bases between them. Looked up from germline, CDR1 is LGHNT and CDR2 is FRNRAP. CDR3 length: 19 amino acids. The CDR3 DNA follows: TGTGCTAGTGGTTTGGTAATCACGGACGAGGAGGATAGCAATCAGCCCCAGCATTTT. Amino acids: CASGLVITDEEDSNQPQHF.

This clone has only one observation. This chain connects TRBV5-1 to TRBJ2-3; TRBD2 aligns across 13 bases. This CDR3 is 20 amino acids long. J gave up 5 bases and V 0 bases, and 15 bases lay outside the gene matches. Germline V CDR1 and CDR2: SGHRS, YFSETQ. The CDR3 region is CASSLDQGPTSGGAVDTQYF. CDR3 sequence (DNA): TGCGCCAGCAGCTTGGACCAGGGGCCCACTAGCGGGGGGGCAGTAGATACGCAGTATTTT.

The DNA for the CDR3 is TGCAGTGCTGTGGCGGGGGTTGAAGCTTTCTTT. Protein: CSAVAGVEAFF. V is TRBV20-1 and J is TRBJ1-1; the D gene is possibly TRBD1 (5 bases). CDR3 length equals 11 residues. Trimming left V 5 bases short and J 7 bases short, with 11 bases between. Germline V CDR1 and CDR2: DFQATT, SNEGSKA (reference sequence).

V usage is TRBV5-4 and J usage is TRBJ2-3; TRBD2 matches 11 bases. The CDR3 contains 15 residues. Germline V gene data show CDR1 as SGHNT and CDR2 as YYREEE (reference sequence). After removal of 4 bases from V and 5 bases from J, the junction contained 6 bases not matched to a gene. The chain's CDR3 is CASSRAGTSGDTQYF. The CDR3 nucleotides are TGTGCCAGCAGCCGGGCTGGGACTAGCGGAGATACGCAGTATTTT.

The chain is built from TRBV6-5 and TRBJ2-1; no definite D call. The germline gives CDR1 MNHEY, CDR2 SVGAGI. Trimming left V 5 bases short and J 1 base short, with 12 bases between. The CDR3 spans 15 residues. Here the CDR3 DNA reads TGTGCCAGCAGTCTCGACTTCACTTCCTACAATGAGCAGTTCTTC. This codes for CASSLDFTSYNEQFF.

The count of this clone is one. The J gene is TRBJ1-1, the V gene TRBV5-1, with TRBD1 as a possible D gene (5 bases). Per the germline V gene, CDR1 is SGHRS and CDR2 is YFSETQ. The CDR3 runs to 14 residues. Trimming pared 4 bases from V and 1 base from J, leaving 11 bases between. The CDR3 reads CASSRQGKNTEAFF. CDR3 nucleotide sequence: TGCGCCAGCAGCCGGCAGGGCAAGAACACTGAAGCTTTCTTT.

CDR3 loop: CASSVEGQPQHF. CDR3 DNA: TGTGCCAGTTCCGTGGAGGGTCAGCCCCAGCATTTT. The chain recombines TRBV6-6 with TRBJ1-5; no reliable D call. Germline CDR1 MNHNY, CDR2 SVGAGI (reference sequence). The CDR3 spans 12 residues. V gave up 9 bases and J gave up 6 bases, with 12 bases separating them.

V gene TRBV9 combines with J gene TRBJ2-3, with 7 bases fitting TRBD2. Germline CDR1 is SGDLS and CDR2 is YYNGEE. V trimming: 0 bases; J trimming: 3 bases; junction bases outside the gene matches: 4. CDR3 length: 15 residues. The CDR3: CASSVEPGGTDTQYF. As DNA, the CDR3 is TGTGCCAGCAGCGTAGAACCGGGGGGAACAGATACGCAGTATTTT. The variable domain in full, with the rest retrieved from reference TRBV9 and TRBJ2-3, is DSGVTQTPKHLITATGQRVTLRCSPRSGDLSVYWYQQSLDQGLQFLIQYYNGEERAKGNILERFSAQQFPDLHSELNLSSLELGDSALYFCASSVEPGGTDTQYFGPGTRLTVL.